The 21 T cell receptor beta chains listed next were all sequenced from one sample in a study of graft-versus-host responses after intestinal transplantation. For these TCRs, the target antigens are not known. TCRdb's copy holds only in-frame clones and misses some; the assay was immunoSEQ multiplex PCR. The profile shows approximately 90,000 clones, about 90% of them singletons. The sample consisted of unstimulated CD8+ T cells sorted from spleen or lymph node cells, taken before intestinal transplant. The receptors come from a human donor who received an intestinal transplant.

The V and J genes are TRBV7-3 and TRBJ1-1; D gene unclear. The V and J ends lost 1 base and 1 base respectively, with 13 bases between them. CDR3 length equals 16 residues. Per germline, CDR1 SGHTA and CDR2 FQGTGA. For the CDR3, the DNA is TGTGCCAGCAGCTTAATCGGCCTGGAGGGGAACACTGAAGCTTTCTTT. The encoded protein is CASSLIGLEGNTEAFF.

V usage is TRBV9 and J usage is TRBJ2-2, with TRBD1 as a possible D gene (7 bases). The CDR3 length is 18 residues. CDR1 SGDLS and CDR2 YYNGEE come from the germline V gene. Trimming cost V 1 base and J 2 bases, with 18 bases left between them. DNA for the CDR3: TGTGCCAGCAGCGTACAGGGGGGAGGCGGAATCAACACCGGGGAGCTGTTTTTT. Amino acid sequence: CASSVQGGGGINTGELFF.

This clone was recorded once. The chain is built from TRBV6-1 and TRBJ2-7; the match to TRBD2 covers 8 bases. J was trimmed by 3 bases and V by 6 bases; bases with no gene match: 7. The germline V gene encodes CDR1 MNHNS and CDR2 SASEGT. The CDR3 has 14 residues. The CDR3 DNA sequence: TGTGCCAGCAGATTAGCGGGATACGGCTACGAGCAGTACTTC. Translating it yields CASRLAGYGYEQYF.

The chain is built from TRBV29-1 and TRBJ2-1, with 11 bases lining up with TRBD1. The V gene end was trimmed by 3 bases and the J gene end by 7 bases; junction bases not matched to a gene: 5. Germline V gene lookup returns CDR1 SQVTM and CDR2 ANQGSEA. This CDR3 has 14 residues. The CDR3, as DNA: TGCAGCGTTGACGGGACAGGGGGTTGGAATGAGCAGTTCTTC. It is translated as CSVDGTGGWNEQFF.

The chain is built from TRBV30 and TRBJ1-1; D call uncertain. The CDR3 contains 13 residues. V lost 3 bases and J lost 1, with 9 bases in between. Germline V lookup: CDR1 GTSNPN, CDR2 SVGIG (reference sequence). CDR3 protein: CAWRWAANTEAFF. The CDR3 DNA follows: TGTGCCTGGAGATGGGCAGCGAACACTGAAGCTTTCTTT.

The J gene is TRBJ2-1, the V gene TRBV5-1, with D unresolved. The germline V and J ends were trimmed by 4 bases and 1 base, with 15 bases remaining between them. Per the germline V gene, CDR1 is SGHRS and CDR2 is YFSETQ. The CDR3 runs 16 residues. CDR3 region: CASSPPRVGSYNEQFF. The CDR3 DNA reads TGCGCCAGCAGCCCCCCCCGGGTCGGTTCCTACAATGAGCAGTTCTTC. Supplemented by reference TRBV5-1 and TRBJ2-1, the full variable domain reads KAGVTQTPRYLIKTRGQQVTLSCSPISGHRSVSWYQQTPGQGLQFLFEYFSETQRNKGNFPGRFSGRQFSNSRSEMNVSTLELGDSALYLCASSPPRVGSYNEQFFGPGTRLTVL.

This chain joins TRBV7-9 and TRBJ1-5; D unclear. Germline CDR1 is SEHNR and CDR2 is FQNEAQ (reference sequence). The CDR3 runs to 15 residues. Between the trimmed V and J ends, which lost 4 bases and 0 bases, there was a span of 10 bases. CDR3 bases: TGTGCCAGCAGCTCAAGCCGGAGTAGCAATCAGCCCCAGCATTTT. It encodes CASSSSRSSNQPQHF.

This clone has just a few counts. The V gene is TRBV2, the J gene TRBJ2-1; 10 nucleotides align to TRBD1. The V segment lost 7 bases and the J segment 8 bases; nucleotides outside the gene matches: 5. From germline, CDR1 is SNHLY and CDR2 FYNNEI. CDR3 length: 13 amino acids. The DNA of the CDR3 is TGTGCCAGCATCGGGACAGGGGCCTATGAGCAGTTCTTC. Translating gives CASIGTGAYEQFF.

In its sample, this clone was seen once. The genes are TRBV7-9 and TRBJ1-4; D is unclear. CDR3 size: 16 residues. Germline V CDR1 and CDR2: SEHNR, FQNEAQ (reference sequence). Trimming took 3 bases from V and 2 from J, leaving 13 bases between them. In DNA form, the CDR3 reads TGTGCCAGCAGCTTCGCCCCGTTGGGGACTAATGAAAAACTGTTTTTT. It codes for CASSFAPLGTNEKLFF. The variable domain in full, completed from reference TRBV7-9 and TRBJ1-4, reads DTGVSQNPRHKITKRGQNVTFRCDPISEHNRLYWYRQTLGQGPEFLTYFQNEAQLEKSRLLSDRFSAERPKGSFSTLEIQRTEQGDSAMYLCASSFAPLGTNEKLFFGSGTQLSVL.

This sequence joins TRBV25-1 and TRBJ2-2; 8 nucleotides line up with TRBD2. This CDR3 is built from 18 residues. The junction had 16 bases not matched to a gene; V was cut back by 6 bases and J by 4 bases. CDR1 is MGHDK and CDR2 is SYGVNS in the germline V gene. Here the CDR3 DNA reads TGTGCCAGCAGCCGGCCCCGGGGGGGAGAGGGCGGCACCGGGGAGCTGTTTTTT. This translates into CASSRPRGGEGGTGELFF.

In the case of this clone: At one end the junction does not follow the germline gene, possibly because of a read error. The rearrangement uses TRBV5-4 and TRBJ2-5, with 12 positions matching TRBD2. The CDR3 extends over 15 amino acids. Germline-derived CDR1 and CDR2 are SGHNT and YYREEE (reference sequence). CDR3 sequence reads: CASSFSSGGEEAQYF. Here the CDR3 DNA reads TGTGCCAGCAGCTTCTCTAGCGGGGGGGAAGAGGCCCAGTACTTC.

The chain is built from TRBV7-6 and TRBJ1-2, with a possible D match to TRBD1 (5 bases). Trimming shortened V by 1 base and J by 9 bases, and 15 bases separated the two germline ends. Germline V lookup: CDR1 SGHVS, CDR2 FNYEAQ. This CDR3 has 14 residues. DNA for the CDR3: TGTGCCAGCAGCTTAGGACGGGGACTGCATCGCTACACCTTC. Translated: CASSLGRGLHRYTF. The full variable domain, rest sourced from reference TRBV7-6 and TRBJ1-2, is GAGVSQSPRYKVTKRGQDVALRCDPISGHVSLYWYRQALGQGPEFLTYFNYEAQQDKSGLPNDRFSAERPEGSISTLTIQRTEQRDSAMYRCASSLGRGLHRYTFGSGTRLTVV.

This clone has a handful of counts. The V call is TRBV5-6, the J call TRBJ2-1; D is unclear. V dropped 2 bases and J dropped 9 bases, with 15 bases sitting between them. The CDR3 is 14 amino acids. CDR1 and CDR2 from the germline V gene are SGHDT and YYEEEE. The CDR3, as DNA: TGTGCCAGCAGCTTAATCCTCCGGACGGGTGAGCAGTTCTTC. It codes for CASSLILRTGEQFF.

This clone was counted once. V and J are TRBV6-5 and TRBJ2-1; 10 bases match TRBD1. The length of the CDR3 is 12 residues. V was clipped by 6 bases and J by 14 bases; unmatched bases: 7. Germline V gene sequence: CDR1 MNHEY, CDR2 SVGAGI. CDR3 in DNA: TGTGCCAGCAGCCGAGACAGGGGGCATGAGTTCTTC. Its translation is CASSRDRGHEFF.

This chain connects TRBV19 to TRBJ1-6; D call uncertain. CDR1 and CDR2 from the germline V gene are LNHDA and SQIVND (reference sequence). Trimming took 5 bases from V and 9 from J, leaving 14 bases between them. This CDR3 has 14 amino acids. In DNA, the CDR3 is TGTGCCAGTAGTTCCGCGGGGTCTGTTTCACCCCTCCACTTT. This translates into CASSSAGSVSPLHF. Using reference TRBV19 and TRBJ1-6 for the parts outside the CDR3, the full variable domain is DGGITQSPKYLFRKEGQNVTLSCEQNLNHDAMYWYRQDPGQGLRLIYYSQIVNDFQKGDIAEGYSVSREKKESFPLTVTSAQKNPTAFYLCASSSAGSVSPLHFGNGTRLTVT.

Notes on this clone: The sample contains more than one DNA sequence encoding this CDR3. J is TRBJ2-7 and V is TRBV5-1; no clear D. Germline V gene lookup returns CDR1 SGHRS and CDR2 YFSETQ. Trimming removed 0 bases at V and 7 bases at J, with 5 bases between. This CDR3 is 11 amino acids long. DNA for the CDR3: TGCGCCAGCAGCTTGGCAGGAGAGCAGTACTTC. Its protein is CASSLAGEQYF.

V gene TRBV12-5 combines with J gene TRBJ2-2; the match to TRBD2 covers 8 bases. This CDR3 has 14 residues. J lost 9 bases, V lost 5 bases, and 8 bases had no gene match. CDR1 LGHNT and CDR2 FRNRAP come from the germline V gene. In DNA, the CDR3 is TGTGCTAGTGGTGACGGGGGGGAACCGTGGGAGCTGTTTTTT. It specifies CASGDGGEPWELFF.

The chain has TRBV2 and TRBJ2-7; D possibly matches TRBD1 or TRBD2 (6 bases each). The germline V gene encodes CDR1 SNHLY and CDR2 FYNNEI. The CDR3 runs 14 residues. V was clipped by 7 bases and J by 3 bases, with 16 bases between them. The chain's CDR3 is CASIPRGVSYEQYF. In DNA, the CDR3 is TGTGCCAGCATTCCAAGGGGGGTAAGCTACGAGCAGTACTTC.

The J gene is TRBJ2-7, the V gene TRBV4-1, with TRBD1 as a possible D gene (6 bases). CDR3 length equals 14 residues. The V and J ends lost 4 bases and 3 bases respectively, with 13 bases between them. Germline CDR1 reads MGHRA; CDR2 reads YSYEKL. The CDR3 loop reads CASSRGRGRYEQYF. CDR3 nucleotide sequence: TGCGCCAGCAGCCGGGGCAGGGGTCGCTACGAGCAGTACTTC.

This clone turned up a few times. The chain has TRBV10-1 and TRBJ2-5, with D perhaps TRBD2 (5 bases). V shed 4 bases and J shed 5 bases, with 11 bases lying between them. Germline loops: CDR1 WNHNN, CDR2 SYGVQD (reference sequence). The CDR3 is 13 amino acids. CDR3 sequence reads: CASSAGISETQYF. DNA for the CDR3: TGCGCCAGCAGTGCGGGAATTTCGGAGACCCAGTACTTC.

V gene TRBV25-1 combines with J gene TRBJ1-5, with D possibly being TRBD1 (6 bases). Germline V gene data show CDR1 as MGHDK and CDR2 as SYGVNS. Trimming cost V 5 bases and J 4 bases, with 9 bases left between them. The CDR3 runs 13 residues. CDR3 in amino acids: CASSQQGNQPQHF. The CDR3 nucleotides read TGTGCCAGCAGTCAACAGGGTAATCAGCCCCAGCATTTT.